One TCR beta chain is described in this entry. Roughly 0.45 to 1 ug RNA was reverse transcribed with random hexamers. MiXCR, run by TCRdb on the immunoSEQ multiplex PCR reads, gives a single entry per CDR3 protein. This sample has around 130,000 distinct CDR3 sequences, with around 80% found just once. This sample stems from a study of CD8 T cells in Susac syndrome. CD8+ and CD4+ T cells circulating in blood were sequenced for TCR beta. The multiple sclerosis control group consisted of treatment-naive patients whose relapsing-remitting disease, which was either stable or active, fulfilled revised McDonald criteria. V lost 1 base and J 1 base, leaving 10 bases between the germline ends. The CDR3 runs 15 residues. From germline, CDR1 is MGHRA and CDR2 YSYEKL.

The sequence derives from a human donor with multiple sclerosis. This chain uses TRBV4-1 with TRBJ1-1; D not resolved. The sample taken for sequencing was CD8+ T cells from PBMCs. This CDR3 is CASSQASRGNTEAFF. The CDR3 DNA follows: TGCGCCAGCAGCCAAGCATCCCGGGGGAACACTGAAGCTTTCTTT.